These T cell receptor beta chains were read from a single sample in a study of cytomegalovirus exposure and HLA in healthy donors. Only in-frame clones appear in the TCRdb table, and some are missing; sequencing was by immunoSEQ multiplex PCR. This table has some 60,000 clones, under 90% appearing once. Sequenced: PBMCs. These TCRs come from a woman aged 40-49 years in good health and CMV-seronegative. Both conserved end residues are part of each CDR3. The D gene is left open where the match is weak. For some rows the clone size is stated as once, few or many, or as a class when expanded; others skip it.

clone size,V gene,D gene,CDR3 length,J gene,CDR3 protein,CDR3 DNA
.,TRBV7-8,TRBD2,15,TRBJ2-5,CASSSKLALQETQYF,TGTGCCAGCAGCTCAAAACTAGCGTTACAAGAGACCCAGTACTTC
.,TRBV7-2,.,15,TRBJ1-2,CASSLDTSSVNGYTF,TGTGCCAGCAGCTTGGACACGTCGTCGGTAAACGGCTACACCTTC
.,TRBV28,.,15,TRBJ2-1,CASSLPLAGRNEQFF,TGTGCCAGCAGTTTACCCCTAGCAGGGAGGAATGAGCAGTTCTTC
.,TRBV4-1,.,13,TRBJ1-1,CASSQVGGPKAFF,TGCGCCAGCAGCCAAGTGGGGGGTCCTAAAGCTTTCTTT
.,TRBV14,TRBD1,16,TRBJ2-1,CASSQDRDRAYNEQFF,TGTGCCAGCAGCCAAGATCGTGACAGGGCCTACAATGAGCAGTTCTTC
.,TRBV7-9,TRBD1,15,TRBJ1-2,CASSSRDRANYGYTF,TGTGCCAGCAGCTCCCGGGACAGGGCTAACTATGGCTACACCTTC
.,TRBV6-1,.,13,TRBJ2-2,CASSEREAGELFF,TGTGCCAGCAGTGAAAGAGAGGCCGGGGAGCTGTTTTTT
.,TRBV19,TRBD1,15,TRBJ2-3,CASSILTGGADTQYF,TGTGCCAGTAGTATATTGACAGGGGGCGCAGATACGCAGTATTTT
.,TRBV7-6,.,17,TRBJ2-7,CASSLDGSGRGAYEQYF,TGTGCCAGCAGCTTAGACGGGTCGGGCAGGGGCGCCTACGAGCAGTACTTC
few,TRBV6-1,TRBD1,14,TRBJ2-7,CASSGRDRGYEQYF,TGTGCCAGCAGTGGAAGGGACAGGGGCTACGAGCAGTACTTC
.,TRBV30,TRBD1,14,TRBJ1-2,CACMDRVSNYGYTF,TGTGCCTGTATGGACAGGGTCTCTAACTATGGCTACACCTTC
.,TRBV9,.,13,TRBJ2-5,CASSEWDWGTQYF,TGTGCCAGCAGCGAATGGGACTGGGGAACCCAGTACTTC
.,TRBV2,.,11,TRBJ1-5,CASSDGQPQHF,TGTGCCAGCAGTGATGGCCAGCCCCAGCATTTT
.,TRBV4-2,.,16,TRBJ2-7,CASSQESRQSSYEQYF,TGTGCCAGCAGCCAAGAATCCAGGCAGAGCTCCTACGAGCAGTACTTC
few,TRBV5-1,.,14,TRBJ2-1,CASSQASSYNEQFF,TGCGCCAGCAGCCAAGCGAGCTCCTACAATGAGCAGTTCTTC
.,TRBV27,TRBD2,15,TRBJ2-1,CASSISGRVYNEQFF,TGTGCCAGCAGCATTAGCGGGAGGGTATACAATGAGCAGTTCTTC
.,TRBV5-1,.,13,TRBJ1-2,CASSFDKNYGYTF,TGCGCCAGCAGCTTTGACAAAAACTATGGCTACACCTTC
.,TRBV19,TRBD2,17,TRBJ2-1,CASSTQFGGRVDNEQFF,TGTGCCAGTAGTACGCAGTTTGGCGGGAGAGTCGACAATGAGCAGTTCTTC
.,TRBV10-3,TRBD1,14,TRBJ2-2,CAITPGTGAGELFF,TGTGCCATCACCCCCGGGACAGGGGCCGGGGAGCTGTTTTTT
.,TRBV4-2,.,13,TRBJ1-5,CASSSGEGQPQHF,TGTGCCAGCAGCTCCGGGGAAGGTCAGCCCCAGCATTTT
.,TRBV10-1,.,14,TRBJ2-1,CASSERRDGNEQFF,TGCGCCAGCAGTGAAAGGCGGGATGGTAATGAGCAGTTCTTC
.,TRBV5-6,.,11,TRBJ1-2,CASSLLYGYTF,TGTGCCAGCAGCTTGCTATATGGCTACACCTTC
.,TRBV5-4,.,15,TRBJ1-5,CASSLGGFSNQPQHF,TGTGCCAGCAGCTTAGGGGGTTTTAGCAATCAGCCCCAGCATTTT
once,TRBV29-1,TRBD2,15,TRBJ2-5,CSVELAGGPEETQYF,TGCAGCGTAGAGTTAGCGGGAGGGCCGGAGGAGACCCAGTACTTC
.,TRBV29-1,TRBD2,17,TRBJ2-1,CSVEDWGELAGVNEQFF,TGCAGCGTTGAAGATTGGGGGGAACTAGCGGGAGTAAATGAGCAGTTCTTC
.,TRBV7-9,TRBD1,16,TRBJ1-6,CASSLEGDRENSPLHF,TGTGCCAGCAGCTTAGAAGGCGACAGGGAGAATTCACCCCTCCACTTT
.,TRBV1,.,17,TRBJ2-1,CTSSQKGASGLYNEQFF,TGCACCAGCAGCCAAAAAGGGGCTAGCGGGCTATACAATGAGCAGTTCTTC
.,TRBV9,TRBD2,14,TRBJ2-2,CASSGLASGGELFF,TGTGCCAGCAGCGGACTAGCTTCGGGCGGGGAGCTGTTTTTT
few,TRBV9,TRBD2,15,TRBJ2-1,CASSVDSGLYNEQFF,TGTGCCAGCAGCGTAGATAGCGGGTTATACAATGAGCAGTTCTTC
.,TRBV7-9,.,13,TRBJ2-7,CASSLAGAGEQYF,TGTGCCAGCAGCCTCGCCGGGGCGGGGGAGCAGTACTTC
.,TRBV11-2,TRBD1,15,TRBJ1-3,CASSPWQGAGNTIYF,TGTGCCAGCAGTCCCTGGCAGGGGGCTGGAAACACCATATATTTT
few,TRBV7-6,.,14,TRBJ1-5,CASSPEGANQPQHF,TGTGCCAGCAGCCCAGAGGGAGCGAATCAGCCCCAGCATTTT
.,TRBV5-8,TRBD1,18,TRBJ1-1,CASSLRDRGPKRNTEAFF,TGTGCCAGCAGTTTAAGGGACAGGGGGCCAAAAAGGAACACTGAAGCTTTCTTT
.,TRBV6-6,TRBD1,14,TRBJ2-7,CASSYGNRGYEQYF,TGTGCCAGCAGTTACGGAAACAGGGGCTACGAGCAGTACTTC
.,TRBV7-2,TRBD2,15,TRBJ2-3,CASSSPGLAVDTQYF,TGTGCCAGCAGCTCGCCGGGACTAGCGGTCGATACGCAGTATTTT
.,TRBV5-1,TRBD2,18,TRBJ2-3,CASSLLSAGVLSTDTQYF,TGCGCCAGCAGCTTACTGTCAGCGGGAGTACTAAGCACAGATACGCAGTATTTT
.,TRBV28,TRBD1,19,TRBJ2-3,CASSKTGGGRRTGTDTQYF,TGTGCCAGCAGTAAGACAGGGGGCGGACGGCGGACCGGCACAGATACGCAGTATTTT
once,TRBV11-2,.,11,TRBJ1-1,CASSFYEGAFF,TGTGCCAGCAGCTTTTATGAGGGAGCTTTCTTT
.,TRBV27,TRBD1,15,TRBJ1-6,CASSFLQGGNSPLHF,TGTGCCAGCAGTTTTTTGCAGGGGGGCAATTCACCCCTCCACTTT
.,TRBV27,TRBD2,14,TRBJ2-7,CASSLAGMAYEQYF,TGTGCCAGCAGTCTAGCGGGAATGGCCTACGAGCAGTACTTC